These 30 T cell receptor beta chains were all obtained from the same sample, sequenced in a study of blood T cell repertoires in COVID-19. TCRdb's copy holds only in-frame clones and misses some; the assay was immunoSEQ multiplex PCR. The sample carries roughly 230,000 clones, around 84% recorded once. The specimen was peripheral blood. The receptors shown here come from a woman aged 80 or older with COVID-19, enrolled during active disease.

V usage is TRBV5-4 and J usage is TRBJ2-5; TRBD2 agrees at 7 bases. Germline CDR1 SGHNT, CDR2 YYREEE (reference sequence). The length of the CDR3 is 14 residues. With 4 bases clipped from V and 3 bases from J, the junction kept 6 bases outside the gene matches. The CDR3 region has the DNA TGTGCCAGCAGCCAAAAACTAGCGAAAGAGACCCAGTACTTC. Translating gives CASSQKLAKETQYF. The full variable domain, completed using reference TRBV5-4 and TRBJ2-5, is ETGVTQSPTHLIKTRGQQVTLRCSSQSGHNTVSWYQQALGQGPQFIFQYYREEENGRGNFPPRFSGLQFPNYSSELNVNALELDDSALYLCASSQKLAKETQYFGPGTRLLVL.

The sample holds one count of this clone. CDR3 protein: CASSLTGSTEAFF. The DNA for the CDR3 is TGTGCCAGCAGCCTGACAGGGAGCACTGAAGCTTTCTTT. This sequence joins TRBV6-5 and TRBJ1-1; 7 bases line up with TRBD1. The CDR3 is 13 amino acids. V dropped 6 bases and J dropped 4; count of bases not matched to a gene: 5. Germline values: CDR1 MNHEY, CDR2 SVGAGI.

The rearrangement joins TRBV3-1 (or the pseudogene TRBV3-2) to TRBJ1-1; D perhaps matches TRBD1 (6 bases). V gave up 1 base and J gave up 8 bases, with 11 bases separating them. Germline V lookup: CDR1 LGHDT, CDR2 YNNKEL (reference sequence). The CDR3 extends over 13 amino acids. CDR3 sequence (DNA): TGTGCCAGCAGCCAAGGGGGGCTTTTAGAAGCTTTCTTT. Translated, it gives CASSQGGLLEAFF.

There are a few counts of this clone. The rearrangement joins TRBV6-5 to TRBJ2-3; maybe TRBD2 (6 bases). The germline gives CDR1 MNHEY, CDR2 SVGAGI. The CDR3 runs to 13 residues. V lost 6 bases, J lost 4 bases, and 11 bases lay in between. The CDR3 reads CASRLTGADTQYF. The CDR3, as DNA: TGTGCCAGCAGGCTAACGGGGGCAGATACGCAGTATTTT.

This chain connects TRBV24-1 to TRBJ2-1; 13 bases align to TRBD2. The CDR3 covers 17 residues. The V and J ends lost 2 bases and 4 bases, in that order; junction bases with no gene match: 4. CDR1 is KGHDR and CDR2 is SFDVKD in the germline V gene. The CDR3 protein is CATSDSRTSGGYNEQFF. For the CDR3, the DNA is TGTGCCACCAGTGATTCACGGACTAGCGGGGGTTACAATGAGCAGTTCTTC.

This chain connects TRBV5-1 to TRBJ2-5, with 8 bases matching TRBD1. CDR1 is SGHRS, CDR2 YFSETQ, per germline. CDR3 length equals 15 residues. V gave up 4 bases and J gave up 5 bases; unmatched junction bases: 10. The CDR3 DNA follows: TGCGCCAGCAGCCCCTTTTCAGGGGGCTGGGAGACCCAGTACTTC. Residues: CASSPFSGGWETQYF.

This rearrangement joins TRBV5-1 to TRBJ1-2; 8 bases are shared with TRBD1. Germline-derived CDR1 and CDR2 are SGHRS and YFSETQ. V trimming: 1 base; J trimming: 6 bases; junction bases outside the gene matches: 5. The CDR3 covers 14 residues. The CDR3 reads CASSLSQGADGYTF. CDR3 in DNA: TGCGCCAGCAGCTTGAGTCAGGGGGCGGATGGCTACACCTTC.

The chain uses TRBV7-6 and TRBJ1-2; D call uncertain. The CDR3 sequence is 11 residues long. V gave up 1 base and J gave up 6 bases, with 3 bases separating them. Germline V gene sequence: CDR1 SGHVS, CDR2 FNYEAQ. Here the CDR3 reads CASSLDNGYTF. The CDR3 nucleotides read TGTGCCAGCAGCTTAGACAATGGCTACACCTTC.

The chain employs TRBV7-8 and TRBJ2-2; weak D call: TRBD1 (6 bases). This CDR3 region has 16 residues. Germline lookup yields CDR1 SGHVS and CDR2 FQNEAQ. V dropped 0 bases and J dropped 3 bases, with 11 bases sitting between them. As DNA, the CDR3 is TGTGCCAGCAGCTTAGCATCTTACAGGGACACCGGGGAGCTGTTTTTT. This translates into CASSLASYRDTGELFF.

The gene calls are TRBV11-3 and TRBJ2-5; tentatively, D is TRBD1 (6 bases). The CDR3 runs to 14 residues. Per germline, CDR1 SGHNT and CDR2 YENEEA. The V end lost 5 bases, the J end lost 7 bases, and 17 bases lay between the germline ends. CDR3 region: CASSRGGGPGTQYF. The CDR3 nucleotides are TGTGCCAGCAGCCGGGGTGGGGGCCCGGGGACCCAGTACTTC.

The chain recombines TRBV9 with TRBJ2-3; D possibly corresponds to TRBD1 (6 bases). V lost 4 bases and J 2 bases, leaving 11 bases between the germline ends. This CDR3 has 14 amino acids. Germline lookup yields CDR1 SGDLS and CDR2 YYNGEE. CDR3 nucleotides: TGTGCCAGCAGCACAGGACAGAACACAGATACGCAGTATTTT. Translation gives CASSTGQNTDTQYF.

The chain links TRBV7-9 to TRBJ1-4; 7 bases fit TRBD1. The germline gives CDR1 SEHNR, CDR2 FQNEAQ (reference sequence). The J segment lost 8 bases and the V segment lost 2 bases, leaving 5 bases of the junction unmatched. The CDR3 consists of 14 residues. The CDR3 region has the DNA TGTGCCAGCAGCTTAACAGGGGCAGGAGAAAAACTGTTTTTT. It translates to CASSLTGAGEKLFF.

The chain couples TRBV6-2 or TRBV6-3 to TRBJ2-1; 13 bases line up with TRBD2. Germline CDR1 and CDR2: MNHEY and SVGEGT. J gave up 0 bases and V 6 bases, and 8 bases lay outside the gene matches. The CDR3 runs 18 residues. The CDR3 nucleotides are TGTGCCAGCAGCTCGGGACTAGCGGGGAAGAGCTCCTACAATGAGCAGTTCTTC. Amino acids: CASSSGLAGKSSYNEQFF.

J is TRBJ1-2 and V is TRBV2; D may be TRBD1 (6 bases). Trimming left V 3 bases short and J 2 bases short, with 10 bases between. The CDR3 spans 14 residues. Germline V CDR1 and CDR2: SNHLY, FYNNEI. CDR3: CASSDRTGNYGYTF. DNA of the CDR3: TGTGCCAGCAGTGACCGCACAGGGAACTATGGCTACACCTTC.

This chain links TRBV27 with TRBJ1-6; TRBD1 is a possible D gene (5 bases). Germline CDR1 and CDR2: MNHEY and SMNVEV (reference sequence). Deletions cut 3 bases from V and 8 bases from J, with 23 bases between. The CDR3 length is 18 residues. The CDR3 sequence: CASSFMQVLGGWDSPLHF. The DNA of the CDR3 is TGTGCCAGCAGTTTTATGCAGGTTCTCGGGGGTTGGGATTCACCCCTCCACTTT.

V is TRBV7-6 and J is TRBJ2-2, with TRBD2 identical over 10 bases. The CDR3 is 19 amino acids. V lost 4 bases to trimming and J lost 1 base; unmatched junction nucleotides: 12. The germline gives CDR1 SGHVS, CDR2 FNYEAQ. CDR3 protein: CASSSAAGGEIRNTGELFF. CDR3 DNA sequence: TGTGCCAGCAGCTCGGCAGCGGGGGGGGAAATTAGGAACACCGGGGAGCTGTTTTTT.

The table lists this clone with a few counts. The sample has other DNA sequences that encode this CDR3 too. The chain combines TRBV30 with TRBJ1-3, with no clear D. CDR1 and CDR2 from the germline V gene are GTSNPN and SVGIG (reference sequence). The CDR3 extends over 12 amino acids. With 4 bases removed from V and 0 bases from J, the gap between germline ends came to 4 bases. CDR3 region: CAWTGSGNTIYF. The DNA for the CDR3 is TGTGCCTGGACGGGCTCTGGAAACACCATATATTTT.

This chain connects TRBV5-1 to TRBJ2-7; D perhaps matches TRBD1 (5 bases). The V end lost 2 bases, the J end lost 2 bases, and 14 bases lay between the germline ends. The CDR3 runs 15 residues. The germline gives CDR1 SGHRS, CDR2 YFSETQ. CDR3 DNA sequence: TGCGCCAGCAGCTTTTCTGGTGGGGCAACCTACGAGCAGTACTTC. It specifies CASSFSGGATYEQYF.

V is TRBV9 and J is TRBJ2-2, with 7 bases that match TRBD2. CDR3 length: 14 amino acids. Per germline, CDR1 SGDLS and CDR2 YYNGEE. With V trimmed by 3 bases and J by 4 bases, 3 bases remained unmatched. The CDR3 DNA is TGTGCCAGCAGCGCACTAGCGAGCACCGGGGAGCTGTTTTTT. It translates to CASSALASTGELFF.

This clone was recorded once. The rearrangement joins TRBV24-1 to TRBJ1-1; 7 bases fit TRBD1. V lost 1 base and J lost 6; bases outside the gene matches: 1. Germline V gene lookup returns CDR1 KGHDR and CDR2 SFDVKD. This CDR3 is built from 13 residues. The CDR3 reads CATSDFTGAEAFF. CDR3 bases: TGTGCCACCAGTGATTTTACAGGGGCTGAAGCTTTCTTT.

V is TRBV28 and J is TRBJ2-7; 9 bases agree with TRBD1. The germline CDR1 and CDR2 sequences are MDHEN and SYDVKM. The ends lost 6 bases at V and 6 bases at J; junction bases unmatched: 12. This CDR3 spans 15 amino acids. The CDR3: CASSPRTGVQAEQYV. For the CDR3, the DNA is TGTGCCAGCAGCCCCCGGACAGGGGTTCAGGCCGAGCAGTACGTC.

The chain joins TRBV5-6 to TRBJ1-5, with 7 bases that match TRBD1. The germline V gene has CDR1 SGHDT and CDR2 YYEEEE. Germline trimming cut 1 base from V and 3 bases from J; bases unmatched to any gene: 1. The CDR3 covers 14 residues. CDR3 loop: CASSLTGVNQPQHF. CDR3 sequence (DNA): TGTGCCAGCAGCTTGACAGGGGTCAATCAGCCCCAGCATTTT.

The chain is built from TRBV18 and TRBJ1-3; D unclear. CDR1 KGHSH and CDR2 LQKENI come from the germline V gene. There are 16 residues in the CDR3. Trimming pared 3 bases from V and 0 bases from J, leaving 12 bases between. DNA of the CDR3: TGTGCCAGCTCACCGGGCGACGGGATCTCTGGAAACACCATATATTTT. Protein sequence: CASSPGDGISGNTIYF.

This clone was seen more than once but under ten times. The rearrangement joins TRBV7-8 to TRBJ2-5; 10 positions match TRBD2. The germline CDR1 and CDR2 sequences are SGHVS and FQNEAQ. V gave up 6 bases and J gave up 3 bases; unmatched junction bases: 7. The CDR3 spans 15 residues. The CDR3 loop is CASSYSGGKEETQYF. For the CDR3, the DNA is TGTGCCAGCAGTTATAGCGGGGGGAAAGAAGAGACCCAGTACTTC.

The chain links TRBV5-1 to TRBJ2-3; 8 nucleotides align to TRBD1. The CDR3 runs 15 residues. Germline CDR1 SGHRS, CDR2 YFSETQ. Trimming removed 2 bases from V and 3 bases from J; junction bases left unmatched: 5. CDR3 sequence reads: CASSFRQGQTDTQYF. For the CDR3, the DNA is TGCGCCAGCAGCTTCCGACAGGGGCAAACAGATACGCAGTATTTT.

Written as DNA, the CDR3 is TGTGCCAGCAGCTTAGAATCGGGATTCAATCAGCCCCAGCATTTT. This translates into CASSLESGFNQPQHF. The chain carries TRBV7-2 and TRBJ1-5; D is undetermined. CDR1 is SGHTA, CDR2 FQGNSA, per germline. V was pared by 1 base and J by 3 bases, with 10 bases between. There are 15 residues in the CDR3.

CDR3: CASSPMTGYEAFF. DNA of the CDR3: TGTGCCAGCTCACCCATGACAGGTTATGAAGCTTTCTTT. The chain recombines TRBV18 with TRBJ1-1; TRBD1 is a possible D gene (6 bases). This CDR3 spans 13 amino acids. V lost 3 bases, J lost 7 bases, and 12 bases lay in between. The germline V gene encodes CDR1 KGHSH and CDR2 LQKENI.

The chain uses TRBV5-1 and TRBJ1-1; D is perhaps TRBD1 (6 bases). The V and J ends lost 7 bases and 11 bases respectively, with 21 bases between them. CDR1 and CDR2 (germline): SGHRS, YFSETQ. The CDR3 has 13 amino acids. The CDR3 bases are TGCGCCAGCGCCCCTGAGGGGGTTTTTAATGCTTTCTTT. Translated: CASAPEGVFNAFF.

The CDR3 region is CASGSQRTPGGNGYTF. In nucleotides, the CDR3 is TGTGCCAGCGGTTCCCAGCGGACCCCGGGCGGCAATGGCTACACCTTC. The chain has TRBV6-2 or TRBV6-3 and TRBJ1-2, with unresolved D. V was pared by 8 bases and J by 6 bases, with 25 bases between. Looked up from germline, CDR1 is MNHEY and CDR2 is SVGEGT. This CDR3 has 16 amino acids.

With respect to this clone: Other DNA sequences in this sample translate to the same CDR3. J is TRBJ1-5 and V is TRBV20-1; perhaps TRBD1 as D (5 bases). Trimming pared 3 bases from V and 2 bases from J, leaving 11 bases between. The CDR3 runs 14 residues. The germline gives CDR1 DFQATT, CDR2 SNEGSKA (reference sequence). The CDR3: CSASSGEGNQPQHF. As DNA, the CDR3 is TGCAGTGCTAGTTCGGGGGAAGGCAATCAGCCCCAGCATTTT.